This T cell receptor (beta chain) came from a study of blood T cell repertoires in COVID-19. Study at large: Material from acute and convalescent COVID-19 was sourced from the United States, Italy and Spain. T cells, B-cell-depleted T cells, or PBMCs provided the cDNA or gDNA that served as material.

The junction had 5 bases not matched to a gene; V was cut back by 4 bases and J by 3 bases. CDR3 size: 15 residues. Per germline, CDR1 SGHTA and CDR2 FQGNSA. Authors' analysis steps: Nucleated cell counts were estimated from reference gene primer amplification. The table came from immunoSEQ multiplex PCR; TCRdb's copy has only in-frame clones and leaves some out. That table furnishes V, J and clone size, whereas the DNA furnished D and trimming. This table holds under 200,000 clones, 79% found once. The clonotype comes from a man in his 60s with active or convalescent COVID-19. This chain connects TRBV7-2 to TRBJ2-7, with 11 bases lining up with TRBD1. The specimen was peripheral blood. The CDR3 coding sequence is TGTGCCAGCAGCTGGCGGGACAGGGGGGGCTACGAGCAGTACTTC. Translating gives CASSWRDRGGYEQYF.